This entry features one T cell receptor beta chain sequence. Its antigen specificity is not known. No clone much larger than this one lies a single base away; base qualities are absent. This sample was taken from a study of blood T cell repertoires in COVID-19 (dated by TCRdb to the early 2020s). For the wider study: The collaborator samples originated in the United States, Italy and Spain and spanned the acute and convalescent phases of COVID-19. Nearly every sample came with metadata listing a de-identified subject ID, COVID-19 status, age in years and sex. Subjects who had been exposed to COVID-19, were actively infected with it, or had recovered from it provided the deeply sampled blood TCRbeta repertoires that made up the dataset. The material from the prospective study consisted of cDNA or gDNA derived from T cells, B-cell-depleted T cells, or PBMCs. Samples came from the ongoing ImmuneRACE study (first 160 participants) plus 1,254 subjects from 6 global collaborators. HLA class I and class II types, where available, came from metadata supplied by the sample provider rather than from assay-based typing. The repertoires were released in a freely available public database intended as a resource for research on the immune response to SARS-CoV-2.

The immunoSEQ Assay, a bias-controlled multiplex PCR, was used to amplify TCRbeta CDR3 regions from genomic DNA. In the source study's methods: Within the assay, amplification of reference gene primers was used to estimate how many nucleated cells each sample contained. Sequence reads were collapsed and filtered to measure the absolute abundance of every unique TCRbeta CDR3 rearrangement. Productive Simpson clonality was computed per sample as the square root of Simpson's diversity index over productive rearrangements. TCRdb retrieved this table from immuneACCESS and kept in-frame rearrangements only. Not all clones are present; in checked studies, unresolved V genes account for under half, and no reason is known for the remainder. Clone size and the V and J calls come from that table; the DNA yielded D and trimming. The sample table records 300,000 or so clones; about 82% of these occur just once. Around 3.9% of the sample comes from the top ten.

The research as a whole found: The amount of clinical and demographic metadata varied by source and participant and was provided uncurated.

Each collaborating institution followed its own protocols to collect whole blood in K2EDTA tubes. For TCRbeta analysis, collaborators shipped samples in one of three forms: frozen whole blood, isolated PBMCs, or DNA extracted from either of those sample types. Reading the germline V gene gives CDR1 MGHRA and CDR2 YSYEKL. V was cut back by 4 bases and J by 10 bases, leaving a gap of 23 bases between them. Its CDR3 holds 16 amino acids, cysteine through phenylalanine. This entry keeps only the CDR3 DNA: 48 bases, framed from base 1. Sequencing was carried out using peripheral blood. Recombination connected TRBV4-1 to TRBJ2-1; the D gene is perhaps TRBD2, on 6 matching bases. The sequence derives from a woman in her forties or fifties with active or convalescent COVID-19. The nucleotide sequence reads TGCGCCAGCAGCCGCTCTAGCGTGAGGAACCTAGGCGAGCAGTTCTTC. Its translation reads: CASSRSSVRNLGEQFF.